This entry concerns a single T cell receptor (beta chain). Its antigen is as yet unknown. Assay used: immunoSEQ multiplex PCR; TCRdb lists only in-frame clones, some missing. The data contain 100,000 to 150,000 clones, roughly 87% of them seen just once; the ten biggest clones take up approximately 10%. This sample stems from a study of T cell responses to AZD1222 COVID-19 vaccine. Study results and limitations: Just five to seven people given AZD1222 tested seropositive at baseline. Receipt of two AZD1222 doses was followed by a rise in Spike-specific TCR breadth and depth. Reports say nearly half of spike-specific TCRs go after unmutated variant regions. Most donors were white British, females outnumbered males, and clonal diversity was possibly underestimated.

Germline CDR1 MGHRA, CDR2 YSYEKL. J gave up 4 bases and V 5 bases, and 3 bases lay outside the gene matches. This CDR3 has 14 residues. The source of this sequence is an adult in good health. The chain links TRBV4-1 to TRBJ1-4, with TRBD1 matching 8 bases. The sample consisted of peripheral blood, taken on day 0 of AZD1222 vaccination. The CDR3 nucleotides are TGCGCCAGCAGCTCGGGACAGGTTAATGAAAAACTGTTTTTT. As protein: CASSSGQVNEKLFF.